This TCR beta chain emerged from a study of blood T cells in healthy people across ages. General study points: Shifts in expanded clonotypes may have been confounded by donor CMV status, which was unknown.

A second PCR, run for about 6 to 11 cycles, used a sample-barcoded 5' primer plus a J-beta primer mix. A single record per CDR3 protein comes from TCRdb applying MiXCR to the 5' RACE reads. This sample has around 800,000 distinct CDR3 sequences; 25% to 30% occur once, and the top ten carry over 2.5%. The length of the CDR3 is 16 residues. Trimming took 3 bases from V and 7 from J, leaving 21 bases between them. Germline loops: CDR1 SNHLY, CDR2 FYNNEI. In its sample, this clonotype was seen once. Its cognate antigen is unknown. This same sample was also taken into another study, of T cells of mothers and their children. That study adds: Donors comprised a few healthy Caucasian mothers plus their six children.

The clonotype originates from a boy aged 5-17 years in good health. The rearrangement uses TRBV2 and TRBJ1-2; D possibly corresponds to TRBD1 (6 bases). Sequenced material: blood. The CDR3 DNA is TGTGCCAGCAGTGACAGGACAGTGATCGGGGCTGCTGGCTACACCTTC. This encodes CASSDRTVIGAAGYTF.